The rows below give T cell receptor beta chains drawn from one sample of a study of blood T cell repertoires in COVID-19. Here immunoSEQ multiplex PCR was the method, and the copy in TCRdb shows in-frame clones only, minus some. The sample has fewer than 200,000 clones, approximately 85% seen once. The sequenced material came from peripheral blood. The receptors come from an older woman with COVID-19, enrolled during active disease. Each CDR3 is given without its conserved first and last residue. Fields, in order: V gene, D gene, J gene, CDR3 protein. The D gene is left open where the match is weak.

TRBV7-8	-	TRBJ1-2	ASRRTENYGYT
TRBV2	TRBD2	TRBJ2-3	ASTPGLAGGTDTQY
TRBV7-6	-	TRBJ1-2	ASSPTGDNNYGYT
TRBV9	-	TRBJ1-5	ASSVGRGHNQPQH
TRBV11-2	-	TRBJ2-7	ASSLAGTYEQY
TRBV6-5	-	TRBJ2-5	ASRGQPGGETQY
TRBV11-2	-	TRBJ1-6	ASSPRQANSPLH
TRBV4-1	TRBD1	TRBJ2-1	ASSQTGTGEF
TRBV7-2	-	TRBJ2-2	ASSPGPGGVTGELF
TRBV19	TRBD2	TRBJ2-1	ATKPGLAYNEQF
TRBV5-1	TRBD1	TRBJ1-6	ASSSTGKYNSPLH
TRBV6-4	-	TRBJ1-6	ASSERTANSPLH
TRBV5-1	-	TRBJ1-2	ASQPGLDDGYT
TRBV10-3	-	TRBJ1-1	AISETGDGAF
TRBV7-2	-	TRBJ1-6	ASSSDSTVSPLH
TRBV6-5	-	TRBJ1-2	ASSYGGGGTSGYT
TRBV27	-	TRBJ2-7	ASSLRTIHEQY
TRBV24-1	TRBD1	TRBJ1-2	ATSEDDRGRGHGYT
TRBV9	TRBD1	TRBJ1-1	ASSMTGSGTEAF
TRBV7-8	-	TRBJ1-5	ASSLTDLNQPQH
TRBV5-4	-	TRBJ1-2	ASSPDRAANYGYT
TRBV4-1	-	TRBJ2-1	ASSQVANEQF